This record covers a single T cell receptor (beta chain). Per the original data handling: Amplifying reference gene primers gave estimates of nucleated cell counts. The data were produced by immunoSEQ multiplex PCR, yet TCRdb's version contains in-frame clones alone and is incomplete. The DNA gave D and trimming, while V, J and clone size come from that table. The data contain approximately 390,000 clones, 90% of them singletons. The record originates from a study of blood T cell repertoires in COVID-19. Germline V lookup: CDR1 MNHEY, CDR2 SVGAGI. The CDR3 covers 14 residues. Unmatched junction bases numbered 4, after V lost 5 bases and J lost 1 base.

Source material: peripheral blood. This receptor was identified in a man aged 18 to 35 with active or convalescent COVID-19. The chain carries TRBV6-5 and TRBJ2-5; 7 nucleotides line up with TRBD1. The CDR3, as DNA: TGTGCCAGCAGTAGGTGGGACAGCCAAGAGACCCAGTACTTC. Its translation is CASSRWDSQETQYF.